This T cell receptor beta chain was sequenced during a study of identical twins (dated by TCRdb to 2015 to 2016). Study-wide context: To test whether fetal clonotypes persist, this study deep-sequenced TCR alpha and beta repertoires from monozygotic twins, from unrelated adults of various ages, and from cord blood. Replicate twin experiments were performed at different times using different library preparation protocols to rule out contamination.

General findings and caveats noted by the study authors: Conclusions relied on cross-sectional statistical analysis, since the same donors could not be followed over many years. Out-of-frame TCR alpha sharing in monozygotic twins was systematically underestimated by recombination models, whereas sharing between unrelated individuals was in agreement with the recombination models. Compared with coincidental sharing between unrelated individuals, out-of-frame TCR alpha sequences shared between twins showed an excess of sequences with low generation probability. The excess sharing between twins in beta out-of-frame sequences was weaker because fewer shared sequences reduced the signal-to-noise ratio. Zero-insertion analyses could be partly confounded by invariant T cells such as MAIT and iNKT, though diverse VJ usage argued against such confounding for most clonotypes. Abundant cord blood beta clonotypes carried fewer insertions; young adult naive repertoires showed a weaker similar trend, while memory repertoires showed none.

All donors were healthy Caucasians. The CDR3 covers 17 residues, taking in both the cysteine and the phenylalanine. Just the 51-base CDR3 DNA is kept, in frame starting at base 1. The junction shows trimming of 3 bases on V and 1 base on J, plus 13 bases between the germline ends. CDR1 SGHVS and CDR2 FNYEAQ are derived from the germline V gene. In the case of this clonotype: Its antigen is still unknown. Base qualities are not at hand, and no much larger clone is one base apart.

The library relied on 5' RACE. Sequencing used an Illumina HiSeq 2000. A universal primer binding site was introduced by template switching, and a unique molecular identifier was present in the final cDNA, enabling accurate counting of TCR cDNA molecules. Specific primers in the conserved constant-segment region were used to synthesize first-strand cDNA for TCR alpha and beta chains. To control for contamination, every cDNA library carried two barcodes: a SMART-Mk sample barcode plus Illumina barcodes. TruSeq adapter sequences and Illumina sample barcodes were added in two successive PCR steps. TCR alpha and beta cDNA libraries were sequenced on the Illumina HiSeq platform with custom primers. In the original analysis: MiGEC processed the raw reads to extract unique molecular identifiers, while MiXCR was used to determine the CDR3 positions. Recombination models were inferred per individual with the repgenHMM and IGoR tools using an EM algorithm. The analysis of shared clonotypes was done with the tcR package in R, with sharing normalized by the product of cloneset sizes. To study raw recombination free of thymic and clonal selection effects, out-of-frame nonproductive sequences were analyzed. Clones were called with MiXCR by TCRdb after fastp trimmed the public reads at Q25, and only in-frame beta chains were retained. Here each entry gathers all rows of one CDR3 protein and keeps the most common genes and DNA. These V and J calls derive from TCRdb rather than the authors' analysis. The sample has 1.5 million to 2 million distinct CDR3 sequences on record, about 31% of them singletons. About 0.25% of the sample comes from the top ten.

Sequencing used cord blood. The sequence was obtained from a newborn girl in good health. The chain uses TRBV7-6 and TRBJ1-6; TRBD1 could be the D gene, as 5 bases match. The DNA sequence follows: TGTGCCAGCAGCTTTGGGCACAGGTCATCCTATAATTCACCCCTCCACTTT. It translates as CASSFGHRSSYNSPLHF.